This T cell receptor (beta chain) stems from a study of OX40 agonist ivuxolimab in advanced cancers. On the study more broadly: The patients' treatment was ivuxolimab, an agonistic anti-OX40 (CD134) antibody. The study gave patients intravenous ivuxolimab at 0.01 to 10 mg/kg every 2 weeks. Three patients showed partial responses: one hepatocellular carcinoma and two cutaneous melanoma cases.

Sequenced by immunoSEQ multiplex PCR; TCRdb stores in-frame clones only, minus some. The top ten clones hold 4% to 5% of a sample with 60,000 to 75,000 clones, 91% of them seen once. Concerning this clone: The target antigen is unknown.

Findings and caveats of the study: Clones of CD4+ and CD8+ blood T cells grew by week 6 at doses of 0.1 to 3.0 mg/kg.

Material: CD4+ or CD8+ T cells sorted from blood, obtained in a trial of the OX40 agonist ivuxolimab. The receptor's source is an adult with an advanced solid tumor such as melanoma, head and neck, liver or kidney cancer.

CDR3: CASSPSRGPPLHF. As DNA, the CDR3 is TGTGCCAGCAGCCCCAGCAGGGGCCCACCCCTCCACTTT. This chain joins TRBV14 and TRBJ1-6, with a weak D call TRBD1 (6 bases). The ends were cut back, 4 bases at V and 11 bases at J, with 12 bases in the middle. The CDR3 has 13 amino acids. Germline CDR1 SGHDN, CDR2 FVKESK.